The 10 T cell receptor beta chains given below trace back to one sample, sequenced in a study of blood T cell repertoires in COVID-19. Measured with immunoSEQ multiplex PCR; TCRdb has only the in-frame clones, and not every one. This sample has around 130,000 clones, with 84% found just once. Sequencing used PBMCs or T cells enriched from blood (not recorded which). These receptors were taken from a woman younger than 35 who had been exposed to COVID-19.

The V and J genes are TRBV9 and TRBJ2-3; TRBD2 aligns across 8 bases. Unmatched junction bases numbered 0, after V lost 0 bases and J lost 3 bases. The germline CDR1 and CDR2 sequences are SGDLS and YYNGEE. The CDR3 has 14 residues. The CDR3 sequence: CASSVGGRTDTQYF. CDR3 DNA: TGTGCCAGCAGCGTAGGCGGGAGGACAGATACGCAGTATTTT.

CDR3 loop: CASSEDILNTEAFF. As DNA, the CDR3 is TGTGCCAGCAGTGAAGACATATTGAACACTGAAGCTTTCTTT. The chain combines TRBV6-1 with TRBJ1-1; no firm D call. The CDR3 totals 14 residues. Trimming removed 1 base from V and 0 bases from J, with 6 bases in between. Germline V CDR1 and CDR2: MNHNS, SASEGT.

The chain has TRBV6-5 and TRBJ1-2, with 7 bases aligning to TRBD1. Germline CDR1 is MNHEY and CDR2 is SVGAGI. The CDR3 length is 13 residues. The V and J ends lost 6 bases and 2 bases, in that order; junction bases with no gene match: 3. Here the CDR3 DNA reads TGTGCCAGCAGGTGGGACAGAAACTATGGCTACACCTTC. Encoded protein: CASRWDRNYGYTF.

The gene calls are TRBV2 and TRBJ1-4, with 7 bases matching TRBD1. V lost 6 bases and J lost 10; bases outside the gene matches: 8. This CDR3 spans 13 amino acids. The germline V gene has CDR1 SNHLY and CDR2 FYNNEI. Here the CDR3 reads CASSGGGAGKLFF. DNA for the CDR3: TGTGCCAGCAGCGGAGGGGGCGCCGGAAAACTGTTTTTT.

The rearrangement joins TRBV10-2 to TRBJ1-4; D is unresolved. The CDR3 is 15 residues long. Trimming cost V 7 bases and J 0 bases, with 12 bases left between them. Germline V gene lookup returns CDR1 WSHSY and CDR2 SAAADI. The CDR3 coding sequence is TGCGCCAGCACCCCGACCGCGGCAACTAATGAAAAACTGTTTTTT. Its protein product is CASTPTAATNEKLFF.

The chain is built from TRBV6-6 and TRBJ1-2; 8 bases map to TRBD1. This CDR3 region has 12 residues. In germline, CDR1 is MNHNY, CDR2 SVGAGI (reference sequence). V shed 7 bases, J shed 4 bases, and the junction held 2 bases outside the gene matches. This CDR3 is CASTGTGYGYTF. For the CDR3, the DNA is TGTGCCAGCACTGGGACAGGCTATGGCTACACCTTC.

The chain recombines TRBV2 with TRBJ1-1, with unresolved D. The CDR3 sequence is 12 residues long. V dropped 2 bases and J dropped 7 bases, with 8 bases sitting between them. Germline-derived CDR1 and CDR2 are SNHLY and FYNNEI. CDR3 sequence (DNA): TGTGCCAGCAGTGAACGGCGGCTTGAAGCTTTCTTT. Its protein is CASSERRLEAFF.

The chain recombines TRBV18 with TRBJ2-1, with D tentatively TRBD1 (5 bases). In germline, CDR1 is KGHSH, CDR2 LQKENI. The CDR3 runs to 18 residues. V dropped 0 bases and J dropped 4 bases, with 19 bases sitting between them. CDR3 in amino acids: CASSPPNVRAGPYNEQFF. Written as DNA, the CDR3 is TGTGCCAGCTCACCACCTAACGTCAGGGCCGGACCTTACAATGAGCAGTTCTTC.

J is TRBJ2-1 and V is TRBV7-9, with 7 bases identical to TRBD2. Looked up from germline, CDR1 is SEHNR and CDR2 is FQNEAQ (reference sequence). The ends lost 2 bases at V and 8 bases at J; junction bases unmatched: 15. The CDR3 covers 17 residues. CDR3 DNA sequence: TGTGCCAGCAGCTTATGGGTTGGGCTAGCGGAAGTCCATGAGCAGTTCTTC. The encoded protein is CASSLWVGLAEVHEQFF.

This clone was detected once. The chain has TRBV7-3 and TRBJ2-7, with D possibly TRBD2 on 6 matching bases. The CDR3 runs 16 residues. Trimming took 5 bases from V and 2 from J, leaving 19 bases between them. CDR1 is SGHTA, CDR2 FQGTGA, per germline. The CDR3 DNA sequence: TGTGCCAGCAGCCCCGACGCCGGGGGAACACCCTACGAGCAGTACTTC. Amino acids: CASSPDAGGTPYEQYF.